The present T cell receptor (beta chain) was sequenced within a study of shared clonotypes between healthy human individuals. For the study at large: Each donor's CD4 naive and CD4 memory cells filled three plates apiece, CD8 naive two, and CD8 memory one.

V was cut by 8 bases and J by 5 bases, with 22 bases left in between. Germline-derived CDR1 and CDR2 are MRHNA and SNTAGT. CDR3 size: 15 residues. Naive CD8 cells were CD45RO-negative, positively selected for CCR7, excluding terminally differentiated effector memory CD45RA+ cells. The healthy adult donors were HIV-negative and reported no recent acute infections or vaccinations. Every donor, a Caucasian adult, lived in Nashville, Tennessee. In replicate PCRs of sorted subsets, around 200 ng DNA, about 30,000 T cell genomes, was used. Using immunoSEQ multiplex PCR, the repertoire was profiled, and TCRdb retains in-frame clones only, with some absent. The sample carries millions of clones, approximately 94% recorded once.

The receptor was isolated from a man younger than 30 in good health. V gene TRBV6-4 combines with J gene TRBJ2-7, with D tentatively TRBD1 or TRBD2 (5 bases each). The sequenced sample consisted of naive CD8+ T cells sorted from blood. In DNA form, the CDR3 reads TGTGCCAGCGCCCAGGGACCTACCCCAAGGGACGAGCAGTACTTC. Translated: CASAQGPTPRDEQYF.